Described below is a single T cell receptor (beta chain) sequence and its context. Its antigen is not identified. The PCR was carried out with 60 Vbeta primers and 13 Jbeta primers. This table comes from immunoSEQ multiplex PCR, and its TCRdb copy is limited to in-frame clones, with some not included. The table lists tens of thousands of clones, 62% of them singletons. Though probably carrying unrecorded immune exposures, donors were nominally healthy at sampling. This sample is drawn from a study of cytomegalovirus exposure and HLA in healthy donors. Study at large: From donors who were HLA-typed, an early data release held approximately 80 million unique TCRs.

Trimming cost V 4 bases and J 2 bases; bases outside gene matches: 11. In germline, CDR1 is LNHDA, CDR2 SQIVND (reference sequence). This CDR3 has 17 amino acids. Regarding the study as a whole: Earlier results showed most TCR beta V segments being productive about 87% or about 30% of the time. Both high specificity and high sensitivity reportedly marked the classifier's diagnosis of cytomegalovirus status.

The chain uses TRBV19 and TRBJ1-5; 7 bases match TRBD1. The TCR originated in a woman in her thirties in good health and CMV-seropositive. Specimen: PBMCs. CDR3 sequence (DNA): TGTGCCAGTAGTAGAGACCCAAGGACAGGCGGCAATCAGCCCCAGCATTTT. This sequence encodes CASSRDPRTGGNQPQHF.